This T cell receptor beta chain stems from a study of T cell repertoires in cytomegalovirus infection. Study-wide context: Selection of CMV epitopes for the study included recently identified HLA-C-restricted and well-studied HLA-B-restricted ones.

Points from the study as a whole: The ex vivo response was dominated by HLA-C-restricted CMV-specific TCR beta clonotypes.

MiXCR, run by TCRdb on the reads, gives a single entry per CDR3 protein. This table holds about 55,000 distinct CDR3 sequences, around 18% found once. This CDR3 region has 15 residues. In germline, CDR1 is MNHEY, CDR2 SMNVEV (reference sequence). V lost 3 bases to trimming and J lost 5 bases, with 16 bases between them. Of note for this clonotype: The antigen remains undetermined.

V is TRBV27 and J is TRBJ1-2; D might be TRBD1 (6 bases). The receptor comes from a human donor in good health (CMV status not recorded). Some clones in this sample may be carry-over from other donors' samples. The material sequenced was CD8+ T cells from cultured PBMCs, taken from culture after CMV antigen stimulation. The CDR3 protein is CASSLTGTSPYGYTF. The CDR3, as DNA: TGTGCCAGCAGTTTGACAGGAACCTCGCCTTATGGCTACACCTTC.